The TCR beta chain under discussion was sequenced for a study of blood T cell repertoires in COVID-19. Whole-study context: T cells, B-cell-depleted T cells, or PBMCs supplied cDNA or gDNA.

This CDR3 comprises 18 residues. V dropped 3 bases and J dropped 6 bases, with 24 bases sitting between them. Germline loops: CDR1 MDHEN, CDR2 SYDVKM. Profiled with immunoSEQ multiplex PCR; TCRdb holds only in-frame clones, not every one. The table records about 160,000 clones, approximately 85% of them present only once. The sequenced sample consisted of peripheral blood. The chain recombines TRBV28 with TRBJ1-5; no reliable D call. The TCR sequence derives from a man aged 35 to 55 with acute or convalescent COVID-19. The CDR3 sequence: CASSLNLKRQVAGQPQHF. CDR3 nucleotides: TGTGCCAGCAGTTTGAACCTCAAACGGCAGGTCGCGGGTCAGCCCCAGCATTTT.